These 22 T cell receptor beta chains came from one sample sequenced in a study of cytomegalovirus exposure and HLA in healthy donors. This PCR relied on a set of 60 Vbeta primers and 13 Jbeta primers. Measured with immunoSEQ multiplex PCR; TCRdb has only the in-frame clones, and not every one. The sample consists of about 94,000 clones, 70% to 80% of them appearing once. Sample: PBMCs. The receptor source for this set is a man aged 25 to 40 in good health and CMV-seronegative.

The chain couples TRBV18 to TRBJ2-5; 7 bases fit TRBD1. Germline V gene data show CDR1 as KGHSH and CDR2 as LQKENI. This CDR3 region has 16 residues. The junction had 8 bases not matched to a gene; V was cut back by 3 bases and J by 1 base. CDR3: CASSPRPQGSQETQYF. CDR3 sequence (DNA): TGTGCCAGCTCACCCAGGCCACAGGGGTCCCAAGAGACCCAGTACTTC.

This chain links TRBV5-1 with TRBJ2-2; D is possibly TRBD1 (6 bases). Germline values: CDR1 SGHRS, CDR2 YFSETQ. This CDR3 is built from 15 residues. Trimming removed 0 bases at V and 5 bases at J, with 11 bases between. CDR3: CASSLGRTVTGELFF. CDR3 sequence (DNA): TGCGCCAGCAGCTTGGGTCGGACAGTGACCGGGGAGCTGTTTTTT.

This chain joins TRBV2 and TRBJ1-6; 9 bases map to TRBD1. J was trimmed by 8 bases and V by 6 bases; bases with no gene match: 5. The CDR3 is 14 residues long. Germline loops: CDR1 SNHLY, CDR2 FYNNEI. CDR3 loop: CASRIRTGDSPLHF. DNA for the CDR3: TGTGCCAGCAGGATTCGGACAGGGGATTCACCCCTCCACTTT.

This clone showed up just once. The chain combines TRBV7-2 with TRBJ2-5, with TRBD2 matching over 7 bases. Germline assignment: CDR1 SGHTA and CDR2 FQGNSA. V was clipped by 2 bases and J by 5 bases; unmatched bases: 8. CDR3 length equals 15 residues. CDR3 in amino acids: CASSLMGEGSETQYF. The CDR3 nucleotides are TGTGCCAGCAGCTTAATGGGGGAGGGCTCGGAGACCCAGTACTTC.

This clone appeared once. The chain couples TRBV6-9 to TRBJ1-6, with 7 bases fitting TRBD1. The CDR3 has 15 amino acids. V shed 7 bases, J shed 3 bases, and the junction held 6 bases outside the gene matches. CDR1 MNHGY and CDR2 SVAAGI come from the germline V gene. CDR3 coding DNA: TGTGCCAGCACCGGGCGGGACAGCTATAATTCACCCCTCCACTTT. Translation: CASTGRDSYNSPLHF.

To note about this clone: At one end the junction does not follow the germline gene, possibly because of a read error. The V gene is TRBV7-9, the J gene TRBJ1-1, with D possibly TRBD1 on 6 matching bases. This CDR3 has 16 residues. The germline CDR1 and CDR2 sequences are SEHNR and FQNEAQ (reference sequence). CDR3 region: CSSSLARTVLNTEAFF. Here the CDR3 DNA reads TGTTCCAGCAGCTTAGCTAGGACAGTCTTAAACACTGAAGCTTTCTTT.

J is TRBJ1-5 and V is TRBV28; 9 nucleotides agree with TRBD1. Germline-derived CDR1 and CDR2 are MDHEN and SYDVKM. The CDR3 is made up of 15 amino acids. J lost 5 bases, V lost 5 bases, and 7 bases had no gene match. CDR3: CASSTPGQGDQPQHF. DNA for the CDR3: TGTGCCAGCAGTACCCCGGGACAGGGTGATCAGCCCCAGCATTTT.

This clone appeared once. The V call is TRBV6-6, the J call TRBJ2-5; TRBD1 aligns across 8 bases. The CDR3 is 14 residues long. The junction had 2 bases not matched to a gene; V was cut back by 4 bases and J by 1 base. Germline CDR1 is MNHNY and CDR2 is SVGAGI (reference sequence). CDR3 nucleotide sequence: TGTGCCAGCAGTTGGACAGGGACCCAAGAGACCCAGTACTTC. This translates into CASSWTGTQETQYF.

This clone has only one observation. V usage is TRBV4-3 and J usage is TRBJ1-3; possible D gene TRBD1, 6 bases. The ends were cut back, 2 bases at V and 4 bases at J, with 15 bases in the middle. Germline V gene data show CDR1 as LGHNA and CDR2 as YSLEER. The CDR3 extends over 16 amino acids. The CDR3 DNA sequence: TGCGCCAGCAGCCAATCGCAGGGGCATAAGGGAAACACCATATATTTT. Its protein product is CASSQSQGHKGNTIYF.

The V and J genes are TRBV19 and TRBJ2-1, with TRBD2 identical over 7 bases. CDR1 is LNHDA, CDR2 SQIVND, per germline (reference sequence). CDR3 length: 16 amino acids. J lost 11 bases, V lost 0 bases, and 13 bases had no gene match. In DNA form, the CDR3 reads TGTGCCAGTAGTATAGAGGCGAGGGAGGGCTTGTTGAAGCAGTTCTTC. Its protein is CASSIEAREGLLKQFF.

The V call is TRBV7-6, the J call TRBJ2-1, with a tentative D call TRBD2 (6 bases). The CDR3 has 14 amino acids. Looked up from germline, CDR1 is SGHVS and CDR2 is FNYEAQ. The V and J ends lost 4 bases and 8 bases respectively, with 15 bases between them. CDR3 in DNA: TGTGCCAGCAGCTCGGGACTCTCGGTGGATGAGCAGTTCTTC. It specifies CASSSGLSVDEQFF.

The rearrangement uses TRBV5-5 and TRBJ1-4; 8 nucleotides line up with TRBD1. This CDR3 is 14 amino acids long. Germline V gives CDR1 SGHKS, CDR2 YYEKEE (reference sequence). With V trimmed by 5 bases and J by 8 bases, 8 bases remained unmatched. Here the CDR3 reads CASSVGDRREKLFF. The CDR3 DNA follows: TGTGCCAGCAGTGTGGGGGACAGGCGAGAAAAACTGTTTTTT.

DNA for the CDR3: TGTGCCAGCTCACCACGGACAGGCTTTTCGAACTATGGCTACACCTTC. The encoded protein is CASSPRTGFSNYGYTF. This chain connects TRBV18 to TRBJ1-2; the match to TRBD1 covers 7 bases. The CDR3 runs 16 residues. The V gene's germline CDR1 is KGHSH and CDR2 LQKENI. Trimming at V came to 1 base and at J to 2 bases, leaving 7 bases not matched to a gene.

The CDR3 region is CASSSQGSWSYNEQFF. Written as DNA, the CDR3 is TGTGCCAGTAGTTCACAGGGGAGTTGGTCCTACAATGAGCAGTTCTTC. The V and J genes are TRBV19 and TRBJ2-1; TRBD1 agrees at 7 bases. J was trimmed by 1 base and V by 5 bases; bases with no gene match: 8. CDR3 length: 16 amino acids. Germline lookup yields CDR1 LNHDA and CDR2 SQIVND (reference sequence). Based on the CDR3 plus reference TRBV19 and TRBJ2-1, the full variable domain is DGGITQSPKYLFRKEGQNVTLSCEQNLNHDAMYWYRQDPGQGLRLIYYSQIVNDFQKGDIAEGYSVSREKKESFPLTVTSAQKNPTAFYLCASSSQGSWSYNEQFFGPGTRLTVL.

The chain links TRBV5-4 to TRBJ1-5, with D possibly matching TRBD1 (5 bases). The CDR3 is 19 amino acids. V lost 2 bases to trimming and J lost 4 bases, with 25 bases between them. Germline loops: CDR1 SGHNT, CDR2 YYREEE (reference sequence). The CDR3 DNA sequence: TGTGCCAGCAGCTTTGCGGGGGGGAGACAGCCTACCCCTAATCAGCCCCAGCATTTT. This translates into CASSFAGGRQPTPNQPQHF.

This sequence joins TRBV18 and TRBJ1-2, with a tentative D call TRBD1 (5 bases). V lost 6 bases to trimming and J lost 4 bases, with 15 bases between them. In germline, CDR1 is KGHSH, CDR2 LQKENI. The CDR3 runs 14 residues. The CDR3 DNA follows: TGTGCCAGCTCTCGTGGGGCGGAGAGCTATGGCTACACCTTC. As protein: CASSRGAESYGYTF.

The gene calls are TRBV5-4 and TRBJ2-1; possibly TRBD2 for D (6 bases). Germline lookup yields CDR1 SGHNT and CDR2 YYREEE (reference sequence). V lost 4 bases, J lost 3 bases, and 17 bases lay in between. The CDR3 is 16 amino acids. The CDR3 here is CASSLGAAGNYNEQFF. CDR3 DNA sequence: TGTGCCAGCAGCCTTGGGGCAGCGGGTAACTACAATGAGCAGTTCTTC.

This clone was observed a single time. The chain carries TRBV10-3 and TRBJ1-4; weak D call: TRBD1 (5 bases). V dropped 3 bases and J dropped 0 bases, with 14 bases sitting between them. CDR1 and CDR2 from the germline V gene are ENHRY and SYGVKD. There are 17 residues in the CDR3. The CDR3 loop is CAISDPTSGSTNEKLFF. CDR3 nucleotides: TGTGCCATCAGTGACCCTACTTCAGGGTCAACTAATGAAAAACTGTTTTTT.

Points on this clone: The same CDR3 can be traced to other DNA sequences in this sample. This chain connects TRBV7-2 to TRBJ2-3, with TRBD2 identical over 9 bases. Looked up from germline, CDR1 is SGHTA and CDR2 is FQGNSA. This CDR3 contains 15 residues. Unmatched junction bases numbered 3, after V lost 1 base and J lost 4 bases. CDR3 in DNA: TGTGCCAGCAGCTTAGTTGCGGGGGGGGCAGATACGCAGTATTTT. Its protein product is CASSLVAGGADTQYF.

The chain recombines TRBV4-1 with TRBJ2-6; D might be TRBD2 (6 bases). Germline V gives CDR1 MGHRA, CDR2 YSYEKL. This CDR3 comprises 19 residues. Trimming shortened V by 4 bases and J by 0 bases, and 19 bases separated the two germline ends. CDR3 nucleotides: TGCGCCAGCAGCCCAAGTGGGAGCGGGCGATTCTCTGGGGCCAACGTCCTGACTTTC. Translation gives CASSPSGSGRFSGANVLTF.

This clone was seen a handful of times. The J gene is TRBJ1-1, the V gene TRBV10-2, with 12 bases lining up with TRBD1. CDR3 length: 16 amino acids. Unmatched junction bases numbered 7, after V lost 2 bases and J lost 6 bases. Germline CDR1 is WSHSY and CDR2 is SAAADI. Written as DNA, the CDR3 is TGCGCCAGCAGTGAGACCCCGGGGACAGGGGGCTCTGAAGCTTTCTTT. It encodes CASSETPGTGGSEAFF.

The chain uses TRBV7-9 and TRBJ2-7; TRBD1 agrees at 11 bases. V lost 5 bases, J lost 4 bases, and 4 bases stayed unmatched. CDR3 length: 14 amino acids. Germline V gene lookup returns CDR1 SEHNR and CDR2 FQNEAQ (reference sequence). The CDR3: CASSPGDRGYEQYF. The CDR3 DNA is TGTGCCAGCAGCCCTGGGGACAGGGGGTACGAGCAGTACTTC.